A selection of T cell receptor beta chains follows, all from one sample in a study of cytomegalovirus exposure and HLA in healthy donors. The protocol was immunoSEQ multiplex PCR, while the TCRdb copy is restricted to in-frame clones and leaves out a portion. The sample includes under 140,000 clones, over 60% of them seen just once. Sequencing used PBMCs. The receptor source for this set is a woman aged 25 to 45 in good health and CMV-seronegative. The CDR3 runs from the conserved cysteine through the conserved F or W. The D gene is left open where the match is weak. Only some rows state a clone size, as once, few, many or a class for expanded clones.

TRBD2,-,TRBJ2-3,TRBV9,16,TGTGCCAGCAGCGTATCTAGCGGGACCAACACAGATACGCAGTATTTT,CASSVSSGTNTDTQYF
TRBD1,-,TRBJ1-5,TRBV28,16,TGTGCCAGCAGTTTAGTTGGACAGGTGAGCAATCAGCCCCAGCATTTT,CASSLVGQVSNQPQHF
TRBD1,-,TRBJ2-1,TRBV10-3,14,TGTGCCATCAGTGAGACAGGGGGCCCGGATGAGCAGTTCTTC,CAISETGGPDEQFF
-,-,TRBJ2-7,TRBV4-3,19,TGCGCCAGCAGCCAAGGGATTTGGTCCCGTGGACACACAACCTACGAGCAGTACTTC,CASSQGIWSRGHTTYEQYF
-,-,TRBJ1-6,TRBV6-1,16,TGTGCCAGCAGGGAATCCGACAGGTTAGGGAATTCACCCCTCCACTTT,CASRESDRLGNSPLHF
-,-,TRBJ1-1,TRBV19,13,TGTGCCAGTAGTCTCAGGGGTAGCACTGAAGCTTTCTTT,CASSLRGSTEAFF
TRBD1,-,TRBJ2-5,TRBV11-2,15,TGTGCCAGCAGCCAAGGGACAGGGGGCGAAGAGACCCAGTACTTC,CASSQGTGGEETQYF
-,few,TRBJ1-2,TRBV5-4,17,TGTGCCAGCAGCAGGGCCCGAGACAGCCGTGACAGTCAAGGCTACACCTTC,CASSRARDSRDSQGYTF
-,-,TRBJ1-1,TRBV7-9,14,TGTGCCAGCAGCTTAGTAGGGGGAGAGACTGAAGCTTTCTTT,CASSLVGGETEAFF
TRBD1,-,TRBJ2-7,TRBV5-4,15,TGTGCCAGCAGCTGGGGGACAGGGGGCGCCTACGAGCAGTACTTC,CASSWGTGGAYEQYF
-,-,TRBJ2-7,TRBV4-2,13,TGTGCCAGCAGCCAAGACTCCTCCCGGGAGCAGTACTTC,CASSQDSSREQYF
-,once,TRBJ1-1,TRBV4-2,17,TGTGCCAGCAGCCAAGATCAAATGGGGGGGATCAACACTGAAGCTTTCTTT,CASSQDQMGGINTEAFF
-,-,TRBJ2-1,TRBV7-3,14,TGTGCCAGCAGCGCCCCCACTAGTCCCAATGAGCAGTTCTTC,CASSAPTSPNEQFF
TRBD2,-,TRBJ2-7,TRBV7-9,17,TGTGCCAGCAGCCCATCGGGCGGGAGGGCCGTAGTGGACGAGCAGTACTTC,CASSPSGGRAVVDEQYF
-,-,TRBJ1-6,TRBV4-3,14,TGCGCCAGCAGCCAAGACATACAAGATTCACCCCTCCACTTT,CASSQDIQDSPLHF
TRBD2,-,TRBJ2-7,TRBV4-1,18,TGCGCCAGCAGCCCATCTCCGTCGAGACTAGCGGGGGCCTACGAGCAGTACTTC,CASSPSPSRLAGAYEQYF
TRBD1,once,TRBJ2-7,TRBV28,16,TGTGCCAGCAGTTCCATCCGGGACAGGAGCTCCTACGAGCAGTACTTC,CASSSIRDRSSYEQYF
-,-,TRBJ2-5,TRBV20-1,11,TGCAGTGCTAGGGGGAGTGAGACCCAGTACTTC,CSARGSETQYF
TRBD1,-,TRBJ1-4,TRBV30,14,TGTGCCTGGAGTATAAGACAGGGGAATGAAAAACTGTTTTTT,CAWSIRQGNEKLFF
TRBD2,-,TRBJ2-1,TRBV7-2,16,TGTGCCAGCAGCTCCCAGACTAGCGGGAGTTACAATGAGCAGTTCTTC,CASSSQTSGSYNEQFF
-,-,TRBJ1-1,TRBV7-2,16,TGTGCCAGCAGCGACACGGGGGGATATCTGAACACTGAAGCTTTCTTT,CASSDTGGYLNTEAFF
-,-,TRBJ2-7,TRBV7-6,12,TGTGCCAGCAGCTCCCCAGGGTTCGAGCAGTACTTC,CASSSPGFEQYF
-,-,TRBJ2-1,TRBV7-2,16,TGTGCCAGCAGCTTAGCGGTCGGGGGTAGCTTCAATGAGCAGTTCTTC,CASSLAVGGSFNEQFF
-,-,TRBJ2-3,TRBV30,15,TGTGCCTGGGGCATGGGGCCCTCTAGCACAGATACGCAGTATTTT,CAWGMGPSSTDTQYF
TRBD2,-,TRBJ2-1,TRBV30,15,TGTGCCTGGACCCACGGTGGGACTAGAGGCGATGAGCAGTTCTTC,CAWTHGGTRGDEQFF
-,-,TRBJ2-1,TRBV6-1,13,TGTGCCAGCTCACAGGGCGGCTACAATGAGCAGTTCTTC,CASSQGGYNEQFF
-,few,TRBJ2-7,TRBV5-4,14,TGTGCCAGCAGCACGGGACAATCGATCCACGAGCAGTACTTC,CASSTGQSIHEQYF
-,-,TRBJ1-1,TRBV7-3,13,TGTGCCAGCAGTACAGACAGGTTCACTGAAGCTTTCTTT,CASSTDRFTEAFF
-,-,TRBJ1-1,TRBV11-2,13,TGTGCCAGCAGCTTAGCATTTGGAGGTGAAGCTTTCTTT,CASSLAFGGEAFF
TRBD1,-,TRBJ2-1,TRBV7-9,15,TGTGCCAGCAGCTTAGGACAGGGGGCGCTTAATGAGCAGTTCTTC,CASSLGQGALNEQFF
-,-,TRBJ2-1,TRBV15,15,TGTGCCACCAGCAGAGACAGGGTAGGGTCCAATGAGCAGTTCTTC,CATSRDRVGSNEQFF
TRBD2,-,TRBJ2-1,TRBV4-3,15,TGCGCCAGCAGTCAAGGGACTAGCGGGTTACATGAGCAGTTCTTC,CASSQGTSGLHEQFF